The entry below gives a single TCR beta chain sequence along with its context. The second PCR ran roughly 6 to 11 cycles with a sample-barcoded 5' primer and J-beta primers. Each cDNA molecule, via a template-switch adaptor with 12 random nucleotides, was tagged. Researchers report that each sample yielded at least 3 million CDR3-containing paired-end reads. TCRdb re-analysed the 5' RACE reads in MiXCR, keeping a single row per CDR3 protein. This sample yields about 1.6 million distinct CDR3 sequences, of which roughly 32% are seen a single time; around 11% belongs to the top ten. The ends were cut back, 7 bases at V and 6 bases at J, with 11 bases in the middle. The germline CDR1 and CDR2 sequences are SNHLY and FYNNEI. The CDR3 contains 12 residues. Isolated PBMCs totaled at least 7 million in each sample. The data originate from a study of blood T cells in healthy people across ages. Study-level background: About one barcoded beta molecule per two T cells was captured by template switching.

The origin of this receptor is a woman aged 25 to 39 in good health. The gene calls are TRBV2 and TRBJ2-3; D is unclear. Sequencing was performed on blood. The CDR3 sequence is CASISLGDTQYF. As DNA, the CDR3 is TGTGCCAGCATCTCCTTAGGGGATACGCAGTATTTT.